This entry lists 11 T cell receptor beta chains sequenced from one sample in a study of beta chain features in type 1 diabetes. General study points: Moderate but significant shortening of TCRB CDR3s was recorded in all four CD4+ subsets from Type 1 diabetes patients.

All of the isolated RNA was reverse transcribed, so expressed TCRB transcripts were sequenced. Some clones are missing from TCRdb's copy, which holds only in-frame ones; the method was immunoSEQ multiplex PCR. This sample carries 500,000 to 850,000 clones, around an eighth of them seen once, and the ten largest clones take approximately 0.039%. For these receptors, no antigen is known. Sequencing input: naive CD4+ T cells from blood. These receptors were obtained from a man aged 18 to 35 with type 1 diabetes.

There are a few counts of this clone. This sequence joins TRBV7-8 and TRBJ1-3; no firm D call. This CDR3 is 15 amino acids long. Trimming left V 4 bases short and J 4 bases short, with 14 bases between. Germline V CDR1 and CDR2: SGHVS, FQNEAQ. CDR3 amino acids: CASSSRDTAGNTIYF. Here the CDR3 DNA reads TGTGCCAGCAGCTCGAGAGACACCGCAGGAAACACCATATATTTT.

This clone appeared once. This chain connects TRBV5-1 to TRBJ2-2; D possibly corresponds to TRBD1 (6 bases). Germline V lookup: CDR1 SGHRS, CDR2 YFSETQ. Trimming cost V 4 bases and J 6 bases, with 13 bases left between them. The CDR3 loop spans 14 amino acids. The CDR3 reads CASSPTTGPGELFF. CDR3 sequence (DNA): TGCGCCAGCAGCCCTACTACAGGGCCCGGGGAGCTGTTTTTT. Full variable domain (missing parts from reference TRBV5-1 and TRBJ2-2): KAGVTQTPRYLIKTRGQQVTLSCSPISGHRSVSWYQQTPGQGLQFLFEYFSETQRNKGNFPGRFSGRQFSNSRSEMNVSTLELGDSALYLCASSPTTGPGELFFGEGSRLTVL.

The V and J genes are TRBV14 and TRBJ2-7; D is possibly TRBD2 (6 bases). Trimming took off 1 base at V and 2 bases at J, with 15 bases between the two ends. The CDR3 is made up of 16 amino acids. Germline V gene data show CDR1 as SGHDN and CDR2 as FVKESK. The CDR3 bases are TGTGCCAGCAGCCAAGCGGCATCTAGCGAGCCCTACGAGCAGTACTTC. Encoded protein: CASSQAASSEPYEQYF. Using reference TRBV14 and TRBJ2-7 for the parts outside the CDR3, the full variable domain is EAGVTQFPSHSVIEKGQTVTLRCDPISGHDNLYWYRRVMGKEIKFLLHFVKESKQDESGMPNNRFLAERTGGTYSTLKVQPAELEDSGVYFCASSQAASSEPYEQYFGPGTRLTVT.

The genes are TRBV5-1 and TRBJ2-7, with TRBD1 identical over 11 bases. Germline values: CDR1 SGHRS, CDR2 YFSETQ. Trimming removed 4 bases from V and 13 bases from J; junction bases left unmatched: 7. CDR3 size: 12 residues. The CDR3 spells CASSLGQGASYF. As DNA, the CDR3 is TGCGCCAGCAGCCTTGGACAGGGGGCATCCTACTTC.

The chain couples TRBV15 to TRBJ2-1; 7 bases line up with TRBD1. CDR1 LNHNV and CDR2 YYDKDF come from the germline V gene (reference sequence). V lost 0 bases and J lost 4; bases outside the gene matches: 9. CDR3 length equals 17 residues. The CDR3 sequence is CATSRESGTAYYNEQFF. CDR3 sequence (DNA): TGTGCCACCAGCAGAGAATCCGGGACAGCATATTACAATGAGCAGTTCTTC. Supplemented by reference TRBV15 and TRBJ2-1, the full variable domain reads DAMVIQNPRYQVTQFGKPVTLSCSQTLNHNVMYWYQQKSSQAPKLLFHYYDKDFNNEADTPDNFQSRRPNTSFCFLDIRSPGLGDTAMYLCATSRESGTAYYNEQFFGPGTRLTVL.

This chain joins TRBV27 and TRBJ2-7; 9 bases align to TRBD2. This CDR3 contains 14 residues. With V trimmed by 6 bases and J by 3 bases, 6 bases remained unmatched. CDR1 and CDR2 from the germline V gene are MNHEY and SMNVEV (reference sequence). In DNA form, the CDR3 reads TGTGCCAGCAGCATAGCGGGGGCGATCTACGAGCAGTACTTC. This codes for CASSIAGAIYEQYF.

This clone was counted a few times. The CDR3 spells CASAGGQRNTEAFF. In DNA form, the CDR3 reads TGTGCCAGCGCAGGTGGACAGAGGAACACTGAAGCTTTCTTT. The chain has TRBV14 and TRBJ1-1; tentatively, D is TRBD1 (6 bases). The CDR3 consists of 14 residues. V shed 8 bases and J shed 1 base, with 14 bases lying between them. The germline V gene encodes CDR1 SGHDN and CDR2 FVKESK. The complete variable domain, with remaining parts taken from reference TRBV14 and TRBJ1-1, reads EAGVTQFPSHSVIEKGQTVTLRCDPISGHDNLYWYRRVMGKEIKFLLHFVKESKQDESGMPNNRFLAERTGGTYSTLKVQPAELEDSGVYFCASAGGQRNTEAFFGQGTRLTVV.

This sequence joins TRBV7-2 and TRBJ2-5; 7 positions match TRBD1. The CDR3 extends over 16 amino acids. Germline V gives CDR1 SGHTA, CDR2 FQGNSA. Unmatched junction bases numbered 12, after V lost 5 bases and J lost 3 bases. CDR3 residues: CASSLPLGTAKETQYF. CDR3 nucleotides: TGTGCCAGCAGCCTCCCGTTAGGGACAGCGAAAGAGACCCAGTACTTC.

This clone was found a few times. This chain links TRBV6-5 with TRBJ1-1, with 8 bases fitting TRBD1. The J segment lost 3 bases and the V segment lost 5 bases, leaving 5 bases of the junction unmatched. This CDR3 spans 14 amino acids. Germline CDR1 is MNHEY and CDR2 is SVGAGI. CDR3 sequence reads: CASSEHRGDTEAFF. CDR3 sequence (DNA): TGTGCCAGCAGTGAACACAGGGGGGACACTGAAGCTTTCTTT.

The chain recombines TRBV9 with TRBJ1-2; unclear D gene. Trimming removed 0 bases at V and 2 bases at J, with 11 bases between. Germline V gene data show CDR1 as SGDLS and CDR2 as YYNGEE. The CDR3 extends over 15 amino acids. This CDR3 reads CASSVGSLANYGYTF. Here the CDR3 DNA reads TGTGCCAGCAGCGTAGGTTCCTTGGCAAACTATGGCTACACCTTC.

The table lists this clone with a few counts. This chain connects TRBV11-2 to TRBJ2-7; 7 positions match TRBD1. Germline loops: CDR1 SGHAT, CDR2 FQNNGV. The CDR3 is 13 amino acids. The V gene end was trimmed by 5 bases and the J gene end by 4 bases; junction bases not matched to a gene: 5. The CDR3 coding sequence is TGTGCCAGCAGCGGGCGCAGGGGGTACGAGCAGTACTTC. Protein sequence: CASSGRRGYEQYF.